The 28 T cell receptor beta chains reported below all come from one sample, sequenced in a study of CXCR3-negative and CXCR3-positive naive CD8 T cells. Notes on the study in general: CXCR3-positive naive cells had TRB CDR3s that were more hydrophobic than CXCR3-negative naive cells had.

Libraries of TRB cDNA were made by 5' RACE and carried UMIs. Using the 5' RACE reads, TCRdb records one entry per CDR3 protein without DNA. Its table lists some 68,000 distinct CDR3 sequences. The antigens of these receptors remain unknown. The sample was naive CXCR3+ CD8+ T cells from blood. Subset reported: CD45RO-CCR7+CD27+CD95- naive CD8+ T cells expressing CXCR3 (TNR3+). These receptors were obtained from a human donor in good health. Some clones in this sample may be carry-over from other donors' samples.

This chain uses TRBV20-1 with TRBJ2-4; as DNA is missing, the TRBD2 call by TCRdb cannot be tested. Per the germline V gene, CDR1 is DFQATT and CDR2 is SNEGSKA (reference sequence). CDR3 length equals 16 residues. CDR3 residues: CSARVLPGTPEDIQYF.

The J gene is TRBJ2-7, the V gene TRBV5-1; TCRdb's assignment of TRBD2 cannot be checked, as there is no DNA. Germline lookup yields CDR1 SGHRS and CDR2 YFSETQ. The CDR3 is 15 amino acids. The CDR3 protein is CASSLSASGSYEQYF.

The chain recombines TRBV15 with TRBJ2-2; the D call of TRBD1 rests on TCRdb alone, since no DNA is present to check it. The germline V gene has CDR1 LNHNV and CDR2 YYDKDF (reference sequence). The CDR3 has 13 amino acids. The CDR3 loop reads CATGGPDTGELFF.

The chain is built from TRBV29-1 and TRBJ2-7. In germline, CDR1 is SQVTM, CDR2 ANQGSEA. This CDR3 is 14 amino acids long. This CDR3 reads CSVEKPDGSYEQYF.

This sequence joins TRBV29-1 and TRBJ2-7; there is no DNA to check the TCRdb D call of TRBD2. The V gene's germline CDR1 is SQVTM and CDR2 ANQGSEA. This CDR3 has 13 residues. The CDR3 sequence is CSGAGGVSYEQYF.

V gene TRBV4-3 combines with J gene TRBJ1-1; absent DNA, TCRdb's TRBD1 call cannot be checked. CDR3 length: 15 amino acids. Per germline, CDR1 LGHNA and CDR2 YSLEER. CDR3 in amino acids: CASRLSGTGNTEAFF.

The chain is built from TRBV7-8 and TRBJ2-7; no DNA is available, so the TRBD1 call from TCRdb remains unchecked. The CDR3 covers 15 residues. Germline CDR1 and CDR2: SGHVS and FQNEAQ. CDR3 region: CASSLPSAPLGEQYF.

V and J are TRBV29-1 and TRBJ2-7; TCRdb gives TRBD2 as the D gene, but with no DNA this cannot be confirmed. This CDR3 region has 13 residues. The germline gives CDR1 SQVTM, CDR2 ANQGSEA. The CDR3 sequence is CSGAEGLSYEQYF.

The CDR3 spells CASSQDGNRVAGANVLTF. V usage is TRBV4-3 and J usage is TRBJ2-6; TCRdb indicates TRBD1, and absent DNA this call remains unverified. CDR1 and CDR2 (germline): LGHNA, YSLEER. The CDR3 has 18 residues.

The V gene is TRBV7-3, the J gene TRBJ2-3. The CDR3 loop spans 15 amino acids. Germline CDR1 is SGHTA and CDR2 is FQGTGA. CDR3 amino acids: CASSLSASSTDTQYF.

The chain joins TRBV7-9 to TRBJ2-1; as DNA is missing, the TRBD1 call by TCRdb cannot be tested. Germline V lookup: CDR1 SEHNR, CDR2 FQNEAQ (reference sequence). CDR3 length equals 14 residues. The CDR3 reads CASSLQGGYNEQFF.

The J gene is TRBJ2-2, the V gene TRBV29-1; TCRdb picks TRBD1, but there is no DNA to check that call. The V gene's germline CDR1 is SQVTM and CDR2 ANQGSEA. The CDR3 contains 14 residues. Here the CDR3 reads CSVEEIGVTGELFF.

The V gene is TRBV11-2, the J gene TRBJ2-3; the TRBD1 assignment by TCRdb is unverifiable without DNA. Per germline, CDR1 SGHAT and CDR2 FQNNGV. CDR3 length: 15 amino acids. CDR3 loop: CASSFPTGGTDTQYF.

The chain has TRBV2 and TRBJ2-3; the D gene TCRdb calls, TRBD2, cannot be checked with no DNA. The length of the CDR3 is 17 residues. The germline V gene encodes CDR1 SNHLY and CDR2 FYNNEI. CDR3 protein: CATDNLGREKNTDTQYF.

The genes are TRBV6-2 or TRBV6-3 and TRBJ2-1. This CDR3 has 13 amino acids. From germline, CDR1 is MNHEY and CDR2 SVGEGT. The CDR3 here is CASSNGDYNEQFF.

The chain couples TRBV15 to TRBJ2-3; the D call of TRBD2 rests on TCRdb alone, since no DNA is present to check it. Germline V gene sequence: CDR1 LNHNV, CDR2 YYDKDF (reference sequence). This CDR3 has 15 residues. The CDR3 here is CATSRTSGGADTQYF.

CDR3 protein: CASPDGASGTRNEQFF. The V call is TRBV2, the J call TRBJ2-1; TCRdb's D gene call, TRBD2, goes unchecked for lack of DNA. The CDR3 sequence is 16 residues long. The germline V gene encodes CDR1 SNHLY and CDR2 FYNNEI.

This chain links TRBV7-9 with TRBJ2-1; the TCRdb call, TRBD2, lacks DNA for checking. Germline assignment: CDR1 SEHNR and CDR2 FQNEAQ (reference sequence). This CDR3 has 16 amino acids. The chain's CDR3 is CASSLPGLADYNEQFF.

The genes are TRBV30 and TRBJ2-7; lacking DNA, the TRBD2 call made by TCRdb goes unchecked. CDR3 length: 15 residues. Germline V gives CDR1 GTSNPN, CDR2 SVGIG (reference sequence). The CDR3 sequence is CAWSLGLGQLYEQYF.

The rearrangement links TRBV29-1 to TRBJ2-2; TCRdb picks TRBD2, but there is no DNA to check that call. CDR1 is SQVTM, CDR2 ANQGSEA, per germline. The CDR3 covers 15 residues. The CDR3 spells CSVEMLAANTGELFF.

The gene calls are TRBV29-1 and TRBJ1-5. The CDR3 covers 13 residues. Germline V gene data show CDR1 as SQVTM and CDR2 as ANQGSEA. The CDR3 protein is CSVARGNNQPQHF.

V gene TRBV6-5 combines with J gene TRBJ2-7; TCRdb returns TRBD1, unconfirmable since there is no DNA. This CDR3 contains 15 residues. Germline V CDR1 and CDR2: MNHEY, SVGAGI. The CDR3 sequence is CASREGQSYSYEQYF.

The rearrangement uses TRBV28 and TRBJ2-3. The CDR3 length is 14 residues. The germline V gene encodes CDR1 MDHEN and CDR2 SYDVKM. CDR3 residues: CASSYYDSTDTQYF.

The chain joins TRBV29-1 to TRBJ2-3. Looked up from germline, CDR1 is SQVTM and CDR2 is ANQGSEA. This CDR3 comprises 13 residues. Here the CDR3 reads CSVETWDADTQYF.

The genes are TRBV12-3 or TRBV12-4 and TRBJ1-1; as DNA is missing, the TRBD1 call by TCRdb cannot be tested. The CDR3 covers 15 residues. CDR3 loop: CASSPIGQGIAEAFF.

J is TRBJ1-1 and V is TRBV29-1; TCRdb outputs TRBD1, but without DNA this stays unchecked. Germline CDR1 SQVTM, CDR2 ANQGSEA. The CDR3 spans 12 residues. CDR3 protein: CSAPTGDAEAYF.

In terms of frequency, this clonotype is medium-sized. The CDR3 here is CASSRISEEAFF. The rearrangement uses TRBV6-2 or TRBV6-3 and TRBJ1-1. The CDR3 totals 12 residues. Germline CDR1 is MNHEY and CDR2 is SVGEGT.

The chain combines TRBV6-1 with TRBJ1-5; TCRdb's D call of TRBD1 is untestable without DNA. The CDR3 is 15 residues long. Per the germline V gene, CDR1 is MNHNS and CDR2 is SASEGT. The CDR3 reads CASSEAEGAGQPQHF.